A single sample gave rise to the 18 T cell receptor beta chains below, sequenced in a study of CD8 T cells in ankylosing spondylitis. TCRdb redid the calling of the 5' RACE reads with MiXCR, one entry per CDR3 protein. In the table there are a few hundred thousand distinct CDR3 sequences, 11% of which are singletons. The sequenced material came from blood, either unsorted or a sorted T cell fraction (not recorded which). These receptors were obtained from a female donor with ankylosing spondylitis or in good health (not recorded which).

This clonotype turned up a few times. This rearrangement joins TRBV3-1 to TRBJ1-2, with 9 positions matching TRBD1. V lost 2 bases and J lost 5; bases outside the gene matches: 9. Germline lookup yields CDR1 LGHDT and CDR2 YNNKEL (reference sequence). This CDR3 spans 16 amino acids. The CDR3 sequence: CASSQPPGTGLYGYTF. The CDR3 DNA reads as TGTGCCAGCAGCCAACCACCCGGGACAGGGCTGTATGGCTACACCTTC. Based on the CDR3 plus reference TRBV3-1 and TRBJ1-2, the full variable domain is DTAVSQTPKYLVTQMGNDKSIKCEQNLGHDTMYWYKQDSKKFLKIMFSYNNKELIINETVPNRFSPKSPDKAHLNLHINSLELGDSAVYFCASSQPPGTGLYGYTFGSGTRLTVV.

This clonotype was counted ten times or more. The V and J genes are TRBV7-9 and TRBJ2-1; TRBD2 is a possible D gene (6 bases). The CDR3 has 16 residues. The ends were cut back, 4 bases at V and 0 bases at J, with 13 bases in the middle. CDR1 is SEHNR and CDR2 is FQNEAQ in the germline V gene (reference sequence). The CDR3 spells CASSSTGGSSYNEQFF. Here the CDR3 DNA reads TGTGCCAGCAGCTCTACAGGAGGGAGCTCCTACAATGAGCAGTTCTTC.

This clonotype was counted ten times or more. CDR3 DNA sequence: TGTGCCTGGAACCCTAGCGGGGTTGGTGAGCAGTTCTTC. It encodes CAWNPSGVGEQFF. The gene calls are TRBV30 and TRBJ2-1; 9 bases are a match to TRBD2. J gave up 9 bases and V 4 bases, and 7 bases lay outside the gene matches. The CDR3 length is 13 residues. CDR1 GTSNPN and CDR2 SVGIG come from the germline V gene (reference sequence).

The CDR3 sequence: CASSFFLADTVNEQFF. DNA of the CDR3: TGTGCCAGCAGTTTCTTTTTAGCGGACACGGTTAATGAGCAGTTCTTC. This chain links TRBV12-3 or TRBV12-4 with TRBJ2-1; D may be TRBD2 (6 bases). V was clipped by 3 bases and J by 7 bases, with 19 bases between them. The CDR3 is 16 amino acids.

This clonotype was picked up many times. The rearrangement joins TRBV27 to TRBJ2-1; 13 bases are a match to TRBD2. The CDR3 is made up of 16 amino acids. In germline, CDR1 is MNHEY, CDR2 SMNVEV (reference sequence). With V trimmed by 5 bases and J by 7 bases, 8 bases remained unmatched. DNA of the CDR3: TGTGCCAGCAGTCCACAGACTAGCGGGAGGAGGAATGAGCAGTTCTTC. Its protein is CASSPQTSGRRNEQFF.

The CDR3 is CATSSSTLSLHNNEQFF. The CDR3, as DNA: TGTGCCACCAGCAGCTCGACTCTATCCCTCCATAACAATGAGCAGTTCTTC. The chain uses TRBV15 and TRBJ2-1; D gene ambiguous. The CDR3 is 17 amino acids. Germline V CDR1 and CDR2: LNHNV, YYDKDF (reference sequence). The V end was cut by 3 bases, the J end by 5 bases, with 20 bases between.

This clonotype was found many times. In DNA, the CDR3 is TGTGCCAGCAGCTTTAAGGATCAGCCCCAGCATTTT. It specifies CASSFKDQPQHF. This rearrangement joins TRBV5-5 to TRBJ1-5; D gene uncertain. This CDR3 is built from 12 residues. V lost 2 bases and J 5 bases, leaving 5 bases between the germline ends. Germline loops: CDR1 SGHKS, CDR2 YYEKEE (reference sequence).

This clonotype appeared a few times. The chain's CDR3 is CASSYMSARPGELFF. CDR3 sequence (DNA): TGTGCCAGCAGTTACATGAGCGCAAGGCCCGGGGAGCTGTTTTTT. V and J are TRBV6-5 and TRBJ2-2; D gene unclear. The V gene lost 2 bases and the J gene lost 6 bases, with 13 bases spanning the gap. The CDR3 consists of 15 residues. The germline gives CDR1 MNHEY, CDR2 SVGAGI.

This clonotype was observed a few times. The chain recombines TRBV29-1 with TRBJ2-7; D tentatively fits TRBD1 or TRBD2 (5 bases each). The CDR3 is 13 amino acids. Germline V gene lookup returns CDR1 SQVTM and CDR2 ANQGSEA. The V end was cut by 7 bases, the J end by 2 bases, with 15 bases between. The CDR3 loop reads CSGSLGPPYEQYF. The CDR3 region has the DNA TGCAGCGGGTCCCTGGGACCGCCCTACGAGCAGTACTTC.

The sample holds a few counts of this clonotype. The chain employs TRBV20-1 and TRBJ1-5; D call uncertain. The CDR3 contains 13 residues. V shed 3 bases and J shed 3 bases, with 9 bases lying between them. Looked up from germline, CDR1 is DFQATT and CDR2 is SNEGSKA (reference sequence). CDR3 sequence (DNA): TGCAGTGCTAGTGAGGGCACCAATCAGCCCCAGCATTTT. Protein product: CSASEGTNQPQHF.

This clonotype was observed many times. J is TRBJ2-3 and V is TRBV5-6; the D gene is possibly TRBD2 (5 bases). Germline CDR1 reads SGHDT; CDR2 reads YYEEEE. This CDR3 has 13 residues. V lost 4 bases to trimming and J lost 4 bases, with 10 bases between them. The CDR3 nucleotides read TGTGCCAGCAGCGAACTAGGCCCAGATACGCAGTATTTT. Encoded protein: CASSELGPDTQYF.

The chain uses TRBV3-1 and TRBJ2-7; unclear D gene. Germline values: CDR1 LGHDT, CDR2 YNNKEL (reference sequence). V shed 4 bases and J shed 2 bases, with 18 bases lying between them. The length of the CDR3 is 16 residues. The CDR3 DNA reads TGTGCCAGCAGCCCCTCGGCAGCCTTATTTCCCTACGAGCAGTACTTC. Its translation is CASSPSAALFPYEQYF.

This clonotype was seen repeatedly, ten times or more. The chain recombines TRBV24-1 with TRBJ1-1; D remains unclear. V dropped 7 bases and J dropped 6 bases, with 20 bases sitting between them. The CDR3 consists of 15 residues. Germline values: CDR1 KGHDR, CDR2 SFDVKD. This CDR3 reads CATRGAGYDVSEAFF. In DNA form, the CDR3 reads TGTGCCACCAGGGGTGCGGGGTATGATGTCTCTGAAGCTTTCTTT.

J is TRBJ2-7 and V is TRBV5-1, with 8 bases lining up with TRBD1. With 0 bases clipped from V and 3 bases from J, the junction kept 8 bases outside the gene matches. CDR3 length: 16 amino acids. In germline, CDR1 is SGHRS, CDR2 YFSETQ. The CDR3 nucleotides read TGCGCCAGCAGCTTGGACACCGGACAGGGATTCTACGAGCAGTACTTC. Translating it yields CASSLDTGQGFYEQYF.

CDR3 sequence: CASSLSLWGRRSYTEAFF. The CDR3 nucleotides are TGTGCCAGCAGCTTATCCCTGTGGGGTCGCAGGTCTTACACTGAAGCTTTCTTT. The genes are TRBV11-2 and TRBJ1-1, with unresolved D. V shed 2 bases and J shed 3 bases, with 22 bases lying between them. The CDR3 covers 18 residues. CDR1 and CDR2 from the germline V gene are SGHAT and FQNNGV.

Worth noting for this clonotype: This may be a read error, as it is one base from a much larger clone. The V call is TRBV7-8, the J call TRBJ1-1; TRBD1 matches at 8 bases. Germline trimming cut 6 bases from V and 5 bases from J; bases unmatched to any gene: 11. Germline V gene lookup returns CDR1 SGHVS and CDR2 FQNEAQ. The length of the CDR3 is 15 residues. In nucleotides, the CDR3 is TGTGCCAGCAGGTCTCGACAGGGGAGGGATACTGAAGCTTTCTTT. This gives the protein CASRSRQGRDTEAFF.

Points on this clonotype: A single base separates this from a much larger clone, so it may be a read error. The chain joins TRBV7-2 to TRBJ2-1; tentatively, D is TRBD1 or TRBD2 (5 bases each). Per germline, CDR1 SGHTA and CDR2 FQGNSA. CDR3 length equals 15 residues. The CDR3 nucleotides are TGTGCCAGCAGCTTACAGTTCCGGGGACGACATGAGCCGTTCTTC. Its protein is CASSLQFRGRHEPFF.

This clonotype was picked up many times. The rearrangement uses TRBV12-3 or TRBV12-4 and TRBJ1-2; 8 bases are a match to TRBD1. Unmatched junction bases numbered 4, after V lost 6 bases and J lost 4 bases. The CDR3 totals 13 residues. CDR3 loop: CASRTGEVYGYTF. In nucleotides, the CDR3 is TGTGCCAGCAGGACAGGGGAGGTCTATGGCTACACCTTC.